These 32 T cell receptor beta chains share one sample of origin, sequenced in a study of cytomegalovirus exposure and HLA in healthy donors. Method: immunoSEQ multiplex PCR; TCRdb's copy keeps in-frame clones and lacks some. This table has under 150,000 clones, roughly 86% appearing once. Sequencing was carried out using PBMCs. These receptors were taken from a young man in good health and CMV-seropositive.

J is TRBJ1-3 and V is TRBV30, with unresolved D. V was trimmed by 2 bases and J by 0 bases, leaving 20 bases between them. The CDR3 runs to 18 residues. Germline values: CDR1 GTSNPN, CDR2 SVGIG (reference sequence). The CDR3 spells CAWSHYTGLSSSGNTIYF. The CDR3 region has the DNA TGTGCCTGGAGTCACTATACCGGACTCAGCTCCTCTGGAAACACCATATATTTT.

This sequence joins TRBV10-3 and TRBJ2-2, with a tentative D call TRBD1 (6 bases). The CDR3 covers 14 residues. The germline gives CDR1 ENHRY, CDR2 SYGVKD. Trimming removed 6 bases at V and 0 bases at J, with 8 bases between. The CDR3 DNA is TGTGCCATCAGACAGGGCTCGAACACCGGGGAGCTGTTTTTT. This sequence encodes CAIRQGSNTGELFF.

In its sample, this clone was seen once. The genes are TRBV28 and TRBJ1-1; no firm D call. The CDR3 is made up of 13 amino acids. Between the trimmed V and J ends, which lost 9 bases and 0 bases, there was a span of 11 bases. Germline-derived CDR1 and CDR2 are MDHEN and SYDVKM. This CDR3 reads CASETPMNTEAFF. The CDR3 DNA reads as TGTGCCAGTGAGACACCGATGAACACTGAAGCTTTCTTT.

The chain has TRBV29-1 and TRBJ2-1; maybe TRBD2 (6 bases). The V gene's germline CDR1 is SQVTM and CDR2 ANQGSEA. This CDR3 has 16 residues. Trimming took off 0 bases at V and 0 bases at J, with 12 bases between the two ends. Written as DNA, the CDR3 is TGCAGCGTTGAAGATCCGGGGAGGAGCTCCTACAATGAGCAGTTCTTC. It is translated as CSVEDPGRSSYNEQFF.

The chain couples TRBV2 to TRBJ2-1; the D gene is possibly TRBD2 (6 bases). The CDR3 covers 13 residues. V was pared by 3 bases and J by 8 bases, with 11 bases between. Germline values: CDR1 SNHLY, CDR2 FYNNEI. CDR3 residues: CASSDSVADEQFF. DNA of the CDR3: TGTGCCAGCAGTGATTCCGTAGCGGATGAGCAGTTCTTC.

The gene calls are TRBV6-1 and TRBJ2-1, with 8 bases aligning to TRBD2. V shed 7 bases, J shed 4 bases, and the junction held 6 bases outside the gene matches. The CDR3 contains 14 residues. The germline V gene has CDR1 MNHNS and CDR2 SASEGT. The CDR3 DNA sequence: TGTGCCAGCAAAACTAGCGGTATTTACAATGAGCAGTTCTTC. Translated, it gives CASKTSGIYNEQFF.

In its sample, this clone was seen once. The CDR3 region has the DNA TGTGCCAGCAAGCTTGGGGGGGGACAAGAGACCCAGTACTTC. It translates to CASKLGGGQETQYF. The rearrangement joins TRBV2 to TRBJ2-5; 7 bases align to TRBD2. Trimming took 7 bases from V and 2 from J; bases not matched to a gene: 7. CDR3 size: 14 residues. The germline V gene encodes CDR1 SNHLY and CDR2 FYNNEI.

The rearrangement joins TRBV25-1 to TRBJ1-2, with D maybe TRBD1 (6 bases). V was trimmed by 4 bases and J by 0 bases, leaving 12 bases between them. The germline V gene encodes CDR1 MGHDK and CDR2 SYGVNS. The CDR3 sequence is 15 residues long. CDR3 in amino acids: CASSGPGTPNYGYTF. CDR3 bases: TGTGCCAGCAGTGGCCCCGGGACACCTAACTATGGCTACACCTTC.

The chain combines TRBV21-1 with TRBJ2-2; TRBD1 is the table's D call, not checked against the DNA. TRBV21-1 is deemed a pseudogene. This CDR3 is 14 amino acids long. The CDR3 DNA reads TGTGCCAGGGAGGACAGGAGGAACACCGGGGAGCTGTTTTTT. It translates to CAREDRRNTGELFF.

This clone was counted a single time. The rearrangement uses TRBV6-4 and TRBJ2-3; a possible D gene is TRBD2 (6 bases). V lost 6 bases to trimming and J lost 2 bases, with 15 bases between them. This CDR3 spans 15 amino acids. Germline values: CDR1 MRHNA, CDR2 SNTAGT. CDR3 amino acids: CASRPSDAHTDTQYF. CDR3 bases: TGTGCCAGCAGGCCTAGCGACGCTCACACAGATACGCAGTATTTT.

This clone was seen a single time. The chain uses TRBV18 and TRBJ2-5, with D unclear. This CDR3 is 13 amino acids long. V was clipped by 6 bases and J by 4 bases, with 12 bases between them. Germline CDR1 and CDR2: KGHSH and LQKENI. CDR3 bases: TGTGCCAGCTCGGTCCTCCAGTCAGAGACCCAGTACTTC. Translating it yields CASSVLQSETQYF.

This chain joins TRBV5-4 and TRBJ2-7, with unresolved D. Germline V gene data show CDR1 as SGHNT and CDR2 as YYREEE (reference sequence). Trimming left V 0 bases short and J 5 bases short, with 12 bases between. The CDR3 is 14 residues long. CDR3 in amino acids: CASSLAAPRNEQYF. The CDR3 DNA reads as TGTGCCAGCAGCTTGGCCGCGCCGAGGAACGAGCAGTACTTC.

The J gene is TRBJ2-1, the V gene TRBV27; TRBD2 might be the D (5 bases). This CDR3 comprises 17 residues. With 4 bases removed from V and 8 bases from J, the gap between germline ends came to 24 bases. CDR1 and CDR2 from the germline V gene are MNHEY and SMNVEV (reference sequence). The CDR3 coding sequence is TGTGCCAGCAGTTCCCCCAAAGGCGGGTTAATTTTGGATGAGCAGTTCTTC. As protein: CASSSPKGGLILDEQFF.

The chain carries TRBV19 and TRBJ1-5; D remains ambiguous. CDR3 length equals 17 residues. Trimming shortened V by 6 bases and J by 0 bases, and 18 bases separated the two germline ends. Germline V gene lookup returns CDR1 LNHDA and CDR2 SQIVND (reference sequence). The CDR3 here is CASRDLFMSYSNQPQHF. The CDR3 DNA reads as TGTGCCAGTAGGGACTTGTTTATGTCCTATAGCAATCAGCCCCAGCATTTT.

A few counts support this clone. The chain uses TRBV14 and TRBJ2-1, with D tentatively TRBD1 (6 bases). CDR1 and CDR2 from the germline V gene are SGHDN and FVKESK. V was shortened by 1 base and J by 8 bases, with 18 bases between the two germline ends. The CDR3 runs to 16 residues. The CDR3 loop reads CASSQGGGAGAYEQFF. For the CDR3, the DNA is TGTGCCAGCAGCCAAGGAGGGGGAGCAGGGGCCTATGAGCAGTTCTTC.

The rearrangement uses TRBV4-1 and TRBJ2-1; 8 nucleotides match TRBD2. V shed 6 bases, J shed 3 bases, and the junction held 4 bases outside the gene matches. CDR1 and CDR2 (germline): MGHRA, YSYEKL. The CDR3 loop spans 14 amino acids. CDR3 coding DNA: TGCGCCAGCAGTCCCGGGACTAGCTACAATGAGCAGTTCTTC. Translating it yields CASSPGTSYNEQFF.

The chain recombines TRBV28 with TRBJ2-7; tentatively, D is TRBD2 (6 bases). This CDR3 has 16 residues. Trimming removed 4 bases from V and 0 bases from J, with 16 bases in between. Germline V gene lookup returns CDR1 MDHEN and CDR2 SYDVKM. The CDR3 is CASSSMSTRNSYEQYF. As DNA, the CDR3 is TGTGCCAGCAGTTCAATGTCGACTAGAAACTCCTACGAGCAGTACTTC.

The genes are TRBV5-1 and TRBJ1-2, with a weak D call TRBD1 (6 bases). V lost 4 bases to trimming and J lost 4 bases, with 11 bases between them. Germline CDR1 and CDR2: SGHRS and YFSETQ. This CDR3 comprises 13 residues. CDR3 DNA: TGCGCCAGCAGCCCGGACAGCCCCTATGGCTACACCTTC. Protein product: CASSPDSPYGYTF.

V usage is TRBV19 and J usage is TRBJ2-7; TRBD2 matches at 8 bases. Losses at the gene ends were 1 base for V and 2 bases for J; bases not matched to a gene: 4. The CDR3 is 15 residues long. The germline gives CDR1 LNHDA, CDR2 SQIVND (reference sequence). The CDR3 region is CASSIVSGGAYEQYF. The DNA of the CDR3 is TGTGCCAGTAGTATAGTTTCGGGGGGGGCCTACGAGCAGTACTTC.

The count of this clone is one. J is TRBJ1-5 and V is TRBV6-5; D ambiguous. Per the germline V gene, CDR1 is MNHEY and CDR2 is SVGAGI. This CDR3 region has 10 residues. Trimming removed 7 bases at V and 7 bases at J, with 5 bases between. The CDR3 DNA follows: TGTGCCAGCAACGAGCAGCCCCAGCATTTT. The encoded protein is CASNEQPQHF.

This clone was observed a handful of times. This chain uses TRBV14 with TRBJ2-7; 8 bases map to TRBD2. The CDR3 loop spans 14 amino acids. V dropped 8 bases and J dropped 9; count of bases not matched to a gene: 15. The germline gives CDR1 SGHDN, CDR2 FVKESK. The CDR3 sequence: CASGGGGLGRVQYF. The CDR3 DNA follows: TGTGCCAGCGGTGGCGGGGGGTTAGGGCGCGTGCAGTACTTC.

This chain links TRBV6-5 with TRBJ1-1; 7 bases are a match to TRBD1. Germline CDR1 and CDR2: MNHEY and SVGAGI. The V segment lost 2 bases and the J segment 2 bases; nucleotides outside the gene matches: 8. The length of the CDR3 is 16 residues. Here the CDR3 DNA reads TGTGCCAGCAGTTACCAAACCGGGACAGAAAACACTGAAGCTTTCTTT. Translation gives CASSYQTGTENTEAFF.

V usage is TRBV27 and J usage is TRBJ2-4; 8 nucleotides align to TRBD2. J lost 6 bases, V lost 6 bases, and 10 bases had no gene match. The CDR3 is 15 residues long. Germline V gene sequence: CDR1 MNHEY, CDR2 SMNVEV (reference sequence). The CDR3 region is CASSRGGLGVNIQYF. CDR3 nucleotides: TGTGCCAGCAGCCGCGGGGGGTTGGGAGTAAACATTCAGTACTTC.

Comments on this clone: Distinct nucleotide sequences in the sample also encode this CDR3. The chain recombines TRBV11-2 with TRBJ2-7, with 9 bases lining up with TRBD2. CDR1 is SGHAT, CDR2 FQNNGV, per germline. V shed 4 bases, J shed 2 bases, and the junction held 3 bases outside the gene matches. This CDR3 has 14 amino acids. The CDR3 region is CASSSTSGPYEQYF. CDR3 nucleotide sequence: TGTGCCAGCAGCTCGACTAGCGGACCCTACGAGCAGTACTTC.

The V and J genes are TRBV19 and TRBJ2-7; D is perhaps TRBD1 (6 bases). Germline V gene lookup returns CDR1 LNHDA and CDR2 SQIVND (reference sequence). CDR3 length equals 15 residues. V lost 5 bases, J lost 2 bases, and 16 bases lay in between. CDR3 amino acids: CASSRTDSPPYEQYF. In DNA, the CDR3 is TGTGCCAGTAGTCGGACGGACAGCCCTCCCTACGAGCAGTACTTC.

V usage is TRBV5-1 and J usage is TRBJ1-1; 11 bases agree with TRBD1. Germline V gene lookup returns CDR1 SGHRS and CDR2 YFSETQ. This CDR3 contains 17 residues. V lost 4 bases, J lost 5 bases, and 13 bases stayed unmatched. DNA of the CDR3: TGCGCCAGCAGCCAATCCCCGGGACAGGGGGTTAGGACTGAAGCTTTCTTT. This gives the protein CASSQSPGQGVRTEAFF.

V usage is TRBV28 and J usage is TRBJ1-6; tentative D call: TRBD1 (5 bases). Trimming removed 2 bases at V and 7 bases at J, with 9 bases between. CDR3 length: 14 amino acids. The germline V gene encodes CDR1 MDHEN and CDR2 SYDVKM. The CDR3 DNA reads as TGTGCCAGCAGTTTAAGACAGATAAATTCACCCCTCCACTTT. This sequence encodes CASSLRQINSPLHF.

The V and J genes are TRBV10-3 and TRBJ2-2; possible D gene TRBD2, 5 bases. Germline V gene lookup returns CDR1 ENHRY and CDR2 SYGVKD. This CDR3 spans 14 amino acids. Trimming removed 10 bases at V and 4 bases at J, with 16 bases between. CDR3: CATYQGGITGELFF. CDR3 coding DNA: TGTGCCACTTATCAAGGAGGAATCACCGGGGAGCTGTTTTTT.

The table lists this clone with a count of one. J is TRBJ2-5 and V is TRBV5-4; 7 bases fit TRBD2. V gave up 4 bases and J gave up 5 bases; unmatched junction bases: 11. Germline values: CDR1 SGHNT, CDR2 YYREEE (reference sequence). CDR3 length: 15 residues. For the CDR3, the DNA is TGTGCCAGCAGCCCCCAGCTCGCGGGGGTTGAGACCCAGTACTTC. Translation gives CASSPQLAGVETQYF.

CDR3 residues: CASSYFALAEPYEQYF. Written as DNA, the CDR3 is TGTGCCAGCAGTTACTTCGCACTAGCGGAACCCTACGAGCAGTACTTC. The chain carries TRBV6-5 and TRBJ2-7; TRBD2 matches at 8 bases. The CDR3 loop spans 16 amino acids. V was clipped by 1 base and J by 2 bases; unmatched bases: 7. Germline CDR1 reads MNHEY; CDR2 reads SVGAGI.

The V call is TRBV11-2, the J call TRBJ1-2; TRBD1 is a possible D gene (5 bases). Per the germline V gene, CDR1 is SGHAT and CDR2 is FQNNGV. The length of the CDR3 is 13 residues. The V and J ends lost 5 bases and 2 bases respectively, with 9 bases between them. CDR3 in amino acids: CASSSDRNYGYTF. DNA for the CDR3: TGTGCCAGCAGCAGCGACAGAAACTATGGCTACACCTTC. Using reference TRBV11-2 and TRBJ1-2 for the parts outside the CDR3, the full variable domain is EAGVAQSPRYKIIEKRQSVAFWCNPISGHATLYWYQQILGQGPKLLIQFQNNGVVDDSQLPKDRFSAERLKGVDSTLKIQPAKLEDSAVYLCASSSDRNYGYTFGSGTRLTVV.

The chain combines TRBV11-2 with TRBJ2-7, with TRBD1 matching 9 bases. The CDR3 runs to 16 residues. Per germline, CDR1 SGHAT and CDR2 FQNNGV. Losses at the gene ends were 5 bases for V and 2 bases for J; bases not matched to a gene: 10. This chain's CDR3 is CASSPRAGQGTYEQYF. In DNA, the CDR3 is TGTGCCAGCAGCCCTAGGGCCGGACAGGGGACCTACGAGCAGTACTTC.